This paragraph reports one T cell receptor (beta chain). Several immunoSEQ plates received, in even portions, the genomic DNA of each subset. Sequencing was performed with immunoSEQ multiplex PCR; in TCRdb, only in-frame clones are kept and a portion is missing. The profile shows over 2 million clones, about 90% of them singletons. CDR3 size: 11 residues. From germline, CDR1 is SNHLY and CDR2 FYNNEI. Deletions cut 7 bases from V and 1 base from J, with 5 bases between. This sample stems from a study of shared clonotypes between healthy human individuals. The sequence came from a man between 18 and 35 years old in good health. Some clones in this sample may be carry-over from other donors' samples. Input material: naive CD4+ T cells from PBMCs. Documented subset: CD45RA+ positively selected. The gene calls are TRBV2 and TRBJ2-7; D unresolved. CDR3 sequence: CASNLSYEQYF. CDR3 nucleotide sequence: TGTGCCAGCAATCTATCCTACGAGCAGTACTTC.